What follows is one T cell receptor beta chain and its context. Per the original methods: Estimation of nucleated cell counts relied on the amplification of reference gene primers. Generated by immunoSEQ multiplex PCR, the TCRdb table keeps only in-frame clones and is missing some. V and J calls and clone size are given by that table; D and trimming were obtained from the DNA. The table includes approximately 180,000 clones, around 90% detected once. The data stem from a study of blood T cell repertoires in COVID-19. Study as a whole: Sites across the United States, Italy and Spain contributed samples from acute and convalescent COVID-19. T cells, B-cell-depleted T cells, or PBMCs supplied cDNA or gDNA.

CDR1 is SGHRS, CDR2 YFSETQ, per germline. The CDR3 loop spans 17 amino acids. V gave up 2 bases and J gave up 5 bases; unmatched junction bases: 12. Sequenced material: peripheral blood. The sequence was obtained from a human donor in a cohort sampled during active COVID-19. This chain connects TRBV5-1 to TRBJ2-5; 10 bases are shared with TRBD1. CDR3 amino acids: CASSFPGTGVGGETQYF. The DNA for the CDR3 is TGCGCCAGCAGCTTCCCCGGGACAGGGGTTGGTGGGGAGACCCAGTACTTC.